The text below deals with one T cell receptor (beta chain). This specimen belongs to a study of technical replicates of blood from four donors. The length of the CDR3 is 13 residues. Germline V gene data show CDR1 as SSHAT and CDR2 as FNYEAQ (reference sequence). Trimming left V 6 bases short and J 5 bases short, with 13 bases between. Clones were read by immunoSEQ multiplex PCR, and TCRdb kept only the in-frame ones, dropping some. Of 65,000 to 85,000 clones in the sample, 95% to 98% were seen once. V usage is TRBV7-7 and J usage is TRBJ1-1; D uncertain. The sequence derives from a human donor in good health. The material sequenced was T cells isolated from PBMCs. The CDR3 DNA follows: TGTGCCAGCAGTCCTGGCCGCCTGACTGAAGCTTTCTTT. It is translated as CASSPGRLTEAFF.